This is a list of T cell receptor beta chains from one sample in a study of cytomegalovirus exposure and HLA in healthy donors. Repertoires were generated with immunoSEQ multiplex PCR, while TCRdb's copy carries only in-frame clones and drops some. The sample shows more than 85,000 clones, 78% of them seen only once. Input material: PBMCs. Every receptor here comes from a man aged 30 to 39 in good health and CMV-seronegative. Each CDR3 is given with its conserved first and last residue. A D gene is named only where the DNA matches it firmly. Clone size appears in some rows only: once, few, many, or a class for an expanded clone.

cdr3_aa: CASSESDPEQYF
cdr3_nt: TGCGCCAGCAGTGAGAGCGACCCCGAGCAGTACTTC
clone_size: .
j_call: TRBJ2-7
v_call: TRBV10-2
d_call: .

cdr3_aa: CASKYVQGGGYTF
cdr3_nt: TGTGCCAGCAAATATGTTCAGGGGGGTGGCTACACCTTC
clone_size: .
j_call: TRBJ1-2
v_call: TRBV6-5
d_call: TRBD1

cdr3_aa: CASSLATYPGQGQRVYEQYF
cdr3_nt: TGTGCCAGCAGCTTAGCGACATATCCGGGACAGGGTCAAAGGGTCTACGAGCAGTACTTC
clone_size: .
j_call: TRBJ2-7
v_call: TRBV7-2
d_call: TRBD1

cdr3_aa: CASSQDPGGGNQPQHF
cdr3_nt: TGCGCCAGCAGCCAAGATCCGGGAGGGGGCAATCAGCCCCAGCATTTT
clone_size: few
j_call: TRBJ1-5
v_call: TRBV4-1
d_call: .

cdr3_aa: CASSIRTGGRTDTQYF
cdr3_nt: TGTGCCAGCAGCATTCGGACAGGGGGCAGGACAGATACGCAGTATTTT
clone_size: .
j_call: TRBJ2-3
v_call: TRBV5-5
d_call: TRBD1

cdr3_aa: CASSQRLAGEVTGELFF
cdr3_nt: TGCGCCAGCAGCCAGCGGCTAGCGGGAGAGGTCACCGGGGAGCTGTTTTTT
clone_size: .
j_call: TRBJ2-2
v_call: TRBV5-1
d_call: TRBD2

cdr3_aa: CSGLSQETQYF
cdr3_nt: TGCAGTGGGTTGAGCCAAGAGACCCAGTACTTC
clone_size: .
j_call: TRBJ2-5
v_call: TRBV20-1
d_call: .

cdr3_aa: CASSHYAGEYNEQFF
cdr3_nt: TGCGCCAGCAGCCATTACGCGGGGGAATACAATGAGCAGTTCTTC
clone_size: .
j_call: TRBJ2-1
v_call: TRBV4-3
d_call: TRBD2

cdr3_aa: CASARQENYGYTF
cdr3_nt: TGTGCTAGTGCCCGACAGGAAAACTATGGCTACACCTTC
clone_size: .
j_call: TRBJ1-2
v_call: TRBV12-5
d_call: .

cdr3_aa: CASRSGLAGGNTGELFF
cdr3_nt: TGCGCCAGCAGATCGGGACTAGCGGGAGGGAACACCGGGGAGCTGTTTTTT
clone_size: .
j_call: TRBJ2-2
v_call: TRBV5-1
d_call: TRBD2

cdr3_aa: CASSIRGHRTSGSDTQYF
cdr3_nt: TGTGCCAGTAGTATCCGCGGTCACCGGACTAGCGGGAGCGATACGCAGTATTTT
clone_size: once
j_call: TRBJ2-3
v_call: TRBV19
d_call: TRBD2

cdr3_aa: CALGQGKGETQYF
cdr3_nt: TGTGCCTTGGGACAGGGGAAGGGAGAGACCCAGTACTTC
clone_size: .
j_call: TRBJ2-5
v_call: TRBV30
d_call: TRBD1

cdr3_aa: CASSLDLAGGPQFF
cdr3_nt: TGTGCCAGCAGCTTGGATCTAGCGGGAGGACCGCAGTTCTTC
clone_size: once
j_call: TRBJ2-1
v_call: TRBV5-4
d_call: TRBD2

cdr3_aa: CASSLGLAGRGPDEQYF
cdr3_nt: TGTGCCAGCAGCTTAGGCCTAGCGGGCCGAGGTCCCGACGAGCAGTACTTC
clone_size: few
j_call: TRBJ2-7
v_call: TRBV13
d_call: TRBD2

cdr3_aa: CASSVAQGDYGYTF
cdr3_nt: TGTGCCAGCAGCGTAGCTCAAGGGGACTATGGCTACACCTTC
clone_size: .
j_call: TRBJ1-2
v_call: TRBV9
d_call: .

cdr3_aa: CASSETAGGLSGANVLTF
cdr3_nt: TGTGCCAGCAGTGAAACGGCAGGGGGCCTTTCTGGGGCCAACGTCCTGACTTTC
clone_size: .
j_call: TRBJ2-6
v_call: TRBV6-1
d_call: TRBD1

cdr3_aa: CASSHFSLGGDTGELFF
cdr3_nt: TGTGCCAGCAGCCACTTCTCGCTCGGGGGGGACACCGGGGAGCTGTTTTTT
clone_size: .
j_call: TRBJ2-2
v_call: TRBV7-9
d_call: TRBD2

cdr3_aa: CASSSTGGEETQYF
cdr3_nt: TGTGCCAGCAGCTCGACAGGGGGCGAAGAGACCCAGTACTTC
clone_size: once
j_call: TRBJ2-5
v_call: TRBV5-4
d_call: TRBD1

cdr3_aa: CASSSEGRQGNSPLHF
cdr3_nt: TGTGCCAGCAGCTCGGAGGGCCGACAGGGGAATTCACCCCTCCACTTT
clone_size: .
j_call: TRBJ1-6
v_call: TRBV7-9
d_call: TRBD1

cdr3_aa: CASSQNRGPYEQYF
cdr3_nt: TGTGCCAGTAGTCAGAACCGCGGCCCCTACGAGCAGTACTTC
clone_size: .
j_call: TRBJ2-7
v_call: TRBV19
d_call: .

cdr3_aa: CASSRGQGAIAYEQYF
cdr3_nt: TGCGCCAGCAGCCGAGGACAGGGGGCTATTGCCTACGAGCAGTACTTC
clone_size: .
j_call: TRBJ2-7
v_call: TRBV4-1
d_call: TRBD1

cdr3_aa: CASGHVNTEAFF
cdr3_nt: TGTGCCAGTGGACACGTGAACACTGAAGCTTTCTTT
clone_size: .
j_call: TRBJ1-1
v_call: TRBV11-2
d_call: .

cdr3_aa: CASSSELAGVVEQYF
cdr3_nt: TGTGCCAGCAGCAGCGAGCTAGCGGGAGTGGTCGAGCAGTACTTC
clone_size: .
j_call: TRBJ2-7
v_call: TRBV7-9
d_call: TRBD2

cdr3_aa: CASSQIQRHEQYF
cdr3_nt: TGTGCCAGCAGTCAGATACAGAGACACGAGCAGTACTTC
clone_size: .
j_call: TRBJ2-7
v_call: TRBV14
d_call: .

cdr3_aa: CASSQETPGVISYEQYF
cdr3_nt: TGCGCCAGCAGCCAAGAAACCCCAGGGGTTATCTCCTACGAGCAGTACTTC
clone_size: .
j_call: TRBJ2-7
v_call: TRBV4-3
d_call: .

cdr3_aa: CASSPGLAGGSKYF
cdr3_nt: TGTGCCAGCAGTCCCGGACTAGCGGGAGGATCCAAGTACTTC
clone_size: few
j_call: TRBJ2-7
v_call: TRBV28
d_call: TRBD2

cdr3_aa: CASSFRRAYGYTF
cdr3_nt: TGTGCCAGCAGTTTTCGGCGGGCCTATGGCTACACCTTC
clone_size: once
j_call: TRBJ1-2
v_call: TRBV27
d_call: .

cdr3_aa: CASSVSSGDYNEQFF
cdr3_nt: TGTGCCAGCAGCGTAAGTAGCGGGGACTACAATGAGCAGTTCTTC
clone_size: .
j_call: TRBJ2-1
v_call: TRBV9
d_call: TRBD2

cdr3_aa: CAGSAQIGVTEAFF
cdr3_nt: TGTGCCGGTAGTGCTCAGATAGGGGTGACTGAAGCTTTCTTT
clone_size: .
j_call: TRBJ1-1
v_call: TRBV19
d_call: .

cdr3_aa: CASSLAGSYNEQFF
cdr3_nt: TGCGCCAGCAGCTTGGCGGGTTCCTACAATGAGCAGTTCTTC
clone_size: .
j_call: TRBJ2-1
v_call: TRBV5-1
d_call: .

cdr3_aa: CASRLGSGDGANVLTF
cdr3_nt: TGTGCAAGTCGCTTAGGGTCAGGGGATGGGGCCAACGTCCTGACTTTC
clone_size: .
j_call: TRBJ2-6
v_call: TRBV12-2
d_call: .

cdr3_aa: CASSAGLAEASYEQYF
cdr3_nt: TGTGCCAGCAGCGCCGGACTAGCAGAGGCCTCCTACGAGCAGTACTTC
clone_size: few
j_call: TRBJ2-7
v_call: TRBV7-8
d_call: TRBD2

cdr3_aa: CASSLGGRIYEQYF
cdr3_nt: TGCGCCAGCAGCTTGGGGGGGCGTATCTACGAGCAGTACTTC
clone_size: .
j_call: TRBJ2-7
v_call: TRBV5-1
d_call: .

cdr3_aa: CASSLASGGAGDTQYF
cdr3_nt: TGTGCCAGCAGCTTGGCTAGCGGGGGGGCAGGGGATACGCAGTATTTT
clone_size: .
j_call: TRBJ2-3
v_call: TRBV7-6
d_call: TRBD2

cdr3_aa: CASSLRRVPRLGEQYF
cdr3_nt: TGTGCCAGCAGCTTACGGCGGGTCCCTCGTTTGGGCGAGCAGTACTTC
clone_size: .
j_call: TRBJ2-7
v_call: TRBV7-8
d_call: .

cdr3_aa: CASSEAVAGVLDEQFF
cdr3_nt: TGTGCCAGCAGTGAAGCAGTAGCGGGAGTCCTCGATGAGCAGTTCTTC
clone_size: .
j_call: TRBJ2-1
v_call: TRBV2
d_call: TRBD2

cdr3_aa: CASSLRGVSGNTIYF
cdr3_nt: TGTGCCAGCAGCTTACGGGGGGTGTCTGGAAACACCATATATTTT
clone_size: .
j_call: TRBJ1-3
v_call: TRBV7-9
d_call: .

cdr3_aa: CASSPGTSGGEFF
cdr3_nt: TGTGCCAGCAGCCCAGGGACTAGCGGGGGTGAGTTCTTC
clone_size: .
j_call: TRBJ2-1
v_call: TRBV11-2
d_call: TRBD2

cdr3_aa: CASSLVGGAGEKLFF
cdr3_nt: TGTGCCAGCAGCTTAGTGGGCGGGGCCGGGGAAAAACTGTTTTTT
clone_size: .
j_call: TRBJ1-4
v_call: TRBV11-2
d_call: .

cdr3_aa: CASTHSGRGTDTQYF
cdr3_nt: TGTGCCAGCACCCATAGCGGGAGGGGCACAGATACGCAGTATTTT
clone_size: .
j_call: TRBJ2-3
v_call: TRBV5-4
d_call: TRBD2

cdr3_aa: CASSLASSFSGELFF
cdr3_nt: TGTGCCAGCAGCTTAGCGAGTAGCTTCAGCGGGGAGCTGTTTTTT
clone_size: .
j_call: TRBJ2-2
v_call: TRBV7-9
d_call: .

cdr3_aa: CASSLGRQNTEAFF
cdr3_nt: TGCGCCAGCAGCTTGGGCAGACAGAACACTGAAGCTTTCTTT
clone_size: .
j_call: TRBJ1-1
v_call: TRBV5-1
d_call: .

cdr3_aa: CSVEGGRSTEAFF
cdr3_nt: TGCAGCGTTGAAGGGGGGAGGTCCACTGAAGCTTTCTTT
clone_size: .
j_call: TRBJ1-1
v_call: TRBV29-1
d_call: .

cdr3_aa: CASSYSGGSSYNEQFF
cdr3_nt: TGTGCCAGCAGTTACTCAGGGGGCAGCTCCTACAATGAGCAGTTCTTC
clone_size: .
j_call: TRBJ2-1
v_call: TRBV6-6
d_call: TRBD1

cdr3_aa: CASRGDSLNQPQHF
cdr3_nt: TGTGCCAGCAGAGGGGACAGCTTAAATCAGCCCCAGCATTTT
clone_size: .
j_call: TRBJ1-5
v_call: TRBV2
d_call: TRBD1

cdr3_aa: CASSPGGGSSYNEQFF
cdr3_nt: TGTGCCAGCAGCCCAGGAGGGGGCTCCTCCTACAATGAGCAGTTCTTC
clone_size: .
j_call: TRBJ2-1
v_call: TRBV7-9
d_call: .

cdr3_aa: CASSPAGYGAYEQYF
cdr3_nt: TGTGCCAGCAGCCCAGCGGGATATGGGGCCTACGAGCAGTACTTC
clone_size: .
j_call: TRBJ2-7
v_call: TRBV27
d_call: TRBD2

cdr3_aa: CASSLESRYEQYF
cdr3_nt: TGTGCCAGCAGCTTAGAAAGCCGCTACGAGCAGTACTTC
clone_size: .
j_call: TRBJ2-7
v_call: TRBV7-8
d_call: .